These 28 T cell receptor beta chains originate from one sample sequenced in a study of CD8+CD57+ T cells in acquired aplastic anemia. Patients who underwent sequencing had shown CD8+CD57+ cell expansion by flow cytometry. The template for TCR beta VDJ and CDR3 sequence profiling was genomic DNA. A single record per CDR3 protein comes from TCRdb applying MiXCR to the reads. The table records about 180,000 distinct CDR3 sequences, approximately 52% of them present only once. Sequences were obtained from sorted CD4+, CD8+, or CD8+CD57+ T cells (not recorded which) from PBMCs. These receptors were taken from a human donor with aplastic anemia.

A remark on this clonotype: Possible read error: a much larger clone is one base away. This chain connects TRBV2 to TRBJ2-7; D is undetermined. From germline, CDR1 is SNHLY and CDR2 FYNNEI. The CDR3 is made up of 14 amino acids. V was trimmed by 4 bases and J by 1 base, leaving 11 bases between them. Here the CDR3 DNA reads TGTGCCAGCAGTGTATCTTTCCGGTCCTACGAGCAGTACTTC. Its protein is CASSVSFRSYEQYF.

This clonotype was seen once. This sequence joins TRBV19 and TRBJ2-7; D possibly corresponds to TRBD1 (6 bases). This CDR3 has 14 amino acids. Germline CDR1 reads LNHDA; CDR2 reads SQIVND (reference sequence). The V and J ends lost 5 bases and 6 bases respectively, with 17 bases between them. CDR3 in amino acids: CASSPYLQGSEQYF. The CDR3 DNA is TGTGCCAGTAGTCCGTACCTACAGGGTTCCGAGCAGTACTTC.

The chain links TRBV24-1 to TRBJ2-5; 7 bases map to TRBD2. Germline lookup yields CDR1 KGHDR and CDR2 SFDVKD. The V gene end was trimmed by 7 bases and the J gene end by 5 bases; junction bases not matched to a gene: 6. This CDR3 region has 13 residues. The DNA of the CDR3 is TGTGCCACCAGCGCCGCGGGGGTCGAGACCCAGTACTTC. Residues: CATSAAGVETQYF.

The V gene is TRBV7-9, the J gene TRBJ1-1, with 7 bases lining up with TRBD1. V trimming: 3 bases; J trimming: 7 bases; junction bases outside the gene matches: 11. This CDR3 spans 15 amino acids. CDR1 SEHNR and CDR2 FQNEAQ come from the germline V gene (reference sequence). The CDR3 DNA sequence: TGTGCCAGCAGCTTCCGTCTAGGGGGCGCGAATGAAGCTTTCTTT. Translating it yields CASSFRLGGANEAFF.

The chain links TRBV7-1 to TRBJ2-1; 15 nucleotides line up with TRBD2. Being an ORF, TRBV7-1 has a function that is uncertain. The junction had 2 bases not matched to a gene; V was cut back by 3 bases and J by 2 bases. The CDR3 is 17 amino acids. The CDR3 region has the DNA TGTGCCAGCAGCTCGGGGACTAGCGGGAGGCCCTACAATGAGCAGTTCTTC. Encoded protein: CASSSGTSGRPYNEQFF.

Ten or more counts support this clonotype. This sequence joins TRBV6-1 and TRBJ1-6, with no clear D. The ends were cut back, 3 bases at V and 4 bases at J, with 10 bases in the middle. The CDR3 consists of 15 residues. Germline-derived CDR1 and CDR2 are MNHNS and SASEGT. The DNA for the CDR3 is TGTGCCAGCAGTGACGGACGGCAGTATAATTCACCCCTCCACTTT. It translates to CASSDGRQYNSPLHF.

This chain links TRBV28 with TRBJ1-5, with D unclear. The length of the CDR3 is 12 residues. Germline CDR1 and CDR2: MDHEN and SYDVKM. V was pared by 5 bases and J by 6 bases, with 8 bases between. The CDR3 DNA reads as TGTGCCAGCAGTACCGGGGTTCAGCCCCAGCATTTT. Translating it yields CASSTGVQPQHF. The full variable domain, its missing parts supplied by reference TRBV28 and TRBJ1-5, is DVKVTQSSRYLVKRTGEKVFLECVQDMDHENMFWYRQDPGLGLRLIYFSYDVKMKEKGDIPEGYSVSREKKERFSLILESASTNQTSMYLCASSTGVQPQHFGDGTRLSIL.

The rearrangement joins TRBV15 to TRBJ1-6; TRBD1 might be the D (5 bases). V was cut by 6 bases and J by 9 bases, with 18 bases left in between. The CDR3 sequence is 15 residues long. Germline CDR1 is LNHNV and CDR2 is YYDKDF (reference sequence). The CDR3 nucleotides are TGTGCCACCAGTAAGACTGGGGCAGGGACTTCACCCCTCCACTTT. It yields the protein CATSKTGAGTSPLHF.

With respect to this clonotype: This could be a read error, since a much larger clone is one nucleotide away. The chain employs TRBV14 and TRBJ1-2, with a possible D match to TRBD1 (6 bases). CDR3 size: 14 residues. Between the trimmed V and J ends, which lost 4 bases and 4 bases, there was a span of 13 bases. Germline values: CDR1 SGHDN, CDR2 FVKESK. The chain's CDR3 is CASSRPGTPYGYTF. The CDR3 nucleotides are TGTGCCAGCAGCCGCCCCGGGACACCCTATGGCTACACCTTC.

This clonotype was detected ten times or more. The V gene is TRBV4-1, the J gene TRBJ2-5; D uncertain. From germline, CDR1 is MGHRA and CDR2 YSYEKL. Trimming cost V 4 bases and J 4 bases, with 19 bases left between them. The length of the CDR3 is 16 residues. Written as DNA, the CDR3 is TGCGCCAGCAGCCTAAATGTAGTTGGAGCGAGAGAGACCCAGTACTTC. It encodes CASSLNVVGARETQYF.

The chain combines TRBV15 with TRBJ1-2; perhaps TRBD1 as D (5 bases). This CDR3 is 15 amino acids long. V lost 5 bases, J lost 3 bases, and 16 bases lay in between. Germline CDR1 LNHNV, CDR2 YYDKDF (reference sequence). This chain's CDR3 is CATSGGAGADYGYTF. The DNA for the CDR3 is TGTGCCACCAGCGGGGGAGCTGGGGCGGACTATGGCTACACCTTC.

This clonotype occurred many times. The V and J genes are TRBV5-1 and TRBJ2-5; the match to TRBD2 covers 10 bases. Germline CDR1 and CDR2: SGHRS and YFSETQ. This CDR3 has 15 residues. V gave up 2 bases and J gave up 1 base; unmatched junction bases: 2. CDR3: CASSFSSGSQETQYF. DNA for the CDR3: TGCGCCAGCAGCTTTTCTAGCGGGAGCCAAGAGACCCAGTACTTC.

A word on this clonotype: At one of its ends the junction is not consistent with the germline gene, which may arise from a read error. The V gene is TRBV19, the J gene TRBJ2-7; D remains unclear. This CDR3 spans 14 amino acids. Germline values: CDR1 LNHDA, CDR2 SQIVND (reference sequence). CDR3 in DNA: TGTGCAAGTACGGTCGACGGCCGCTCCTACGAGCAGTACTTC. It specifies CASTVDGRSYEQYF.

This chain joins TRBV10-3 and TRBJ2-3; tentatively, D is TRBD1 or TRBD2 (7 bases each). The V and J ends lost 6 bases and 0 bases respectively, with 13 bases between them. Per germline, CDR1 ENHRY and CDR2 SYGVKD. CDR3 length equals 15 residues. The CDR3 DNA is TGTGCCATCAGGGGAGGGGGCCCCAGCACAGATACGCAGTATTTT. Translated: CAIRGGGPSTDTQYF.

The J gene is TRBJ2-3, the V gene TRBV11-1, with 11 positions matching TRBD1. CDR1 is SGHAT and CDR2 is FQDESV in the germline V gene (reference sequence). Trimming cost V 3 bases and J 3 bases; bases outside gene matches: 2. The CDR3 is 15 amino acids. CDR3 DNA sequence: TGTGCCAGCAGCTTCGGACAGGGGGCGACAGATACGCAGTATTTT. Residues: CASSFGQGATDTQYF.

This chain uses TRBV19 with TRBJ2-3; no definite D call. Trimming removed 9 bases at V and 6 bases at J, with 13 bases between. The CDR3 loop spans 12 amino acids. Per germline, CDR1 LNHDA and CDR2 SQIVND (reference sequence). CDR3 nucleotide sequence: TGTGCCAGCGGAGTGAGACGGGATACGCAGTATTTT. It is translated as CASGVRRDTQYF.

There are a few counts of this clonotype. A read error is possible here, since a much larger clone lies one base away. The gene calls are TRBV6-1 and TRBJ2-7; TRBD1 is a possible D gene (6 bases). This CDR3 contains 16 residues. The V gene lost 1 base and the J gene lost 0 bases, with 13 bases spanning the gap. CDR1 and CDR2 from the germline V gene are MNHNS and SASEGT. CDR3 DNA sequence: TGTGCCAGCAGTGAAGGGAGGACAGTGTGCTCCTACGAGCAGTACTTC. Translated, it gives CASSEGRTVCSYEQYF.

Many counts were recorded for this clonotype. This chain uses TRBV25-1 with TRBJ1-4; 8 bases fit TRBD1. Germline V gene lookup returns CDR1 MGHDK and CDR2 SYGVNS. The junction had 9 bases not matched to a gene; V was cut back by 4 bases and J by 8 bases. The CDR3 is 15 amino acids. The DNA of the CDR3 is TGTGCCAGCAGTGGGATGACAGGGGTTAGCGAAAAACTGTTTTTT. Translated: CASSGMTGVSEKLFF.

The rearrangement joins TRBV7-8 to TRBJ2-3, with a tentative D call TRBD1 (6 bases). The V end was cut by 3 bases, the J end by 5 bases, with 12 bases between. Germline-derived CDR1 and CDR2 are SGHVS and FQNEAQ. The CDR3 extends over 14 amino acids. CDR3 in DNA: TGTGCCAGCAGCTTCAGGAAACAGGGAGATACGCAGTATTTT. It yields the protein CASSFRKQGDTQYF.

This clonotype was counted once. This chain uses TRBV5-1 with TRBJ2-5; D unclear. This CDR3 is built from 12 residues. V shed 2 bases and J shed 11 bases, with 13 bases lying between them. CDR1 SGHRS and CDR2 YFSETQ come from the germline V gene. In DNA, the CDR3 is TGCGCCAGCAGCTTAACTCTGGGTCCACAGTACTTC. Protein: CASSLTLGPQYF.

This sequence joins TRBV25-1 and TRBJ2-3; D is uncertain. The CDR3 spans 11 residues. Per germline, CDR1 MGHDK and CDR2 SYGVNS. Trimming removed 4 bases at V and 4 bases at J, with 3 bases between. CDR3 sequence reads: CASSVPDTQYF. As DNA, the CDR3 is TGTGCCAGCAGTGTCCCAGATACGCAGTATTTT.

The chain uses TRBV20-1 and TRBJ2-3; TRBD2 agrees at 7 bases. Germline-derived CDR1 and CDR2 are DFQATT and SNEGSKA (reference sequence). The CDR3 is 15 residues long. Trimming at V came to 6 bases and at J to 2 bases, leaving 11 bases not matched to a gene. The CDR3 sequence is CSAQWASGFTDTQYF. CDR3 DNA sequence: TGCAGTGCCCAGTGGGCTAGCGGATTCACAGATACGCAGTATTTT.

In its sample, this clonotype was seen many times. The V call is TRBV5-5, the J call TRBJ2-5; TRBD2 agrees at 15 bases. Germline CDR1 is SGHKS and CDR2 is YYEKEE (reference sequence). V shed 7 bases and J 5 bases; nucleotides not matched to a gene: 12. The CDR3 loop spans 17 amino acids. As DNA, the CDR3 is TGTGCCAGCGGAAAGGGACTAGCGGGGGGCCAATTCGAGACCCAGTACTTC. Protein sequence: CASGKGLAGGQFETQYF.

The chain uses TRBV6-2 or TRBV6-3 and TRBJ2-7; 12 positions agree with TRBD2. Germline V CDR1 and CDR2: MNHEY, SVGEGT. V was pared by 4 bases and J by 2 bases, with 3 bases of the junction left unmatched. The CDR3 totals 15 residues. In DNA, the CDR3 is TGTGCCAGCAGTTCCTGGACTAGCGGGACCTACGAGCAGTACTTC. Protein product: CASSSWTSGTYEQYF.

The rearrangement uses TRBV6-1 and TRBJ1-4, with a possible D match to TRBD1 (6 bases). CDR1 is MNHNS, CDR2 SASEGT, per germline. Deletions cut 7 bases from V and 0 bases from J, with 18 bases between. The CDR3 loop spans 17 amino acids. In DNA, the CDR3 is TGTGCCAGCACAACCTACCTGAGGGGGTCAACTAATGAAAAACTGTTTTTT. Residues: CASTTYLRGSTNEKLFF.

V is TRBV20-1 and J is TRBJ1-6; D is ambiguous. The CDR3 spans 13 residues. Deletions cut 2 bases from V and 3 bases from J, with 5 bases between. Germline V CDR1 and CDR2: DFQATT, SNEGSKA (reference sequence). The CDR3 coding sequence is TGCAGTGCTAGAAGGGACTATAATTCACCCCTCCACTTT. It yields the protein CSARRDYNSPLHF.

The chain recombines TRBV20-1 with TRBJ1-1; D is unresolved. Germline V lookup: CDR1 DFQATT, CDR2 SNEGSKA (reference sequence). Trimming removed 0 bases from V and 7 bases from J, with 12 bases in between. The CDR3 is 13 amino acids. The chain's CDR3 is CSARDSWESEAFF. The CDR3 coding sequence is TGCAGTGCTAGAGACTCCTGGGAGAGTGAAGCTTTCTTT.

The CDR3 loop is CATGDSTYNEQFF. The DNA of the CDR3 is TGTGCCACCGGGGACAGCACCTACAATGAGCAGTTCTTC. The V and J genes are TRBV7-9 and TRBJ2-1; 7 positions match TRBD1. V lost 10 bases, J lost 2 bases, and 5 bases stayed unmatched. Germline lookup yields CDR1 SEHNR and CDR2 FQNEAQ (reference sequence). The CDR3 has 13 amino acids.